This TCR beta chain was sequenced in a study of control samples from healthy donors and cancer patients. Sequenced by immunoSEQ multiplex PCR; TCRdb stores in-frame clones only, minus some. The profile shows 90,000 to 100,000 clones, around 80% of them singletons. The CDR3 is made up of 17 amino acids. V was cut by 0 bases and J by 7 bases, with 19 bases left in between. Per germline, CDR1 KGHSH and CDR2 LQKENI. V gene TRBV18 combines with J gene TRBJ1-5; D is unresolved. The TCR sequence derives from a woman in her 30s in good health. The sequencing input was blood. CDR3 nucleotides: TGTGCCAGCTCACCACCGGTCCAGGATGGGTCAGAACAGCCCCAGCATTTT. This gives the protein CASSPPVQDGSEQPQHF.